This T cell receptor (beta chain) was retrieved from a study of blood T cell repertoires in COVID-19. Overall study: Nucleic acid was either cDNA or gDNA, and it came from T cells, B-cell-depleted T cells, or PBMCs.

Authors' analysis steps: Amplification with reference gene primers provided the estimates of nucleated cell counts. The repertoire was sequenced with immunoSEQ multiplex PCR; TCRdb's copy has only in-frame clones and lacks some. Clonal size and the V and J genes are those of that table, whereas D and trimming came from the DNA. The table includes around 150,000 clones, approximately 82% detected once. Between the trimmed V and J ends, which lost 3 bases and 4 bases, there was a span of 13 bases. Germline values: CDR1 MNHEY, CDR2 SMNVEV (reference sequence). CDR3 size: 15 residues. This sequence joins TRBV27 and TRBJ2-1, with D unclear. The sample was peripheral blood. The receptor was isolated from a middle-aged woman with COVID-19, enrolled during active disease. CDR3 bases: TGTGCCAGCAGTTTCGCAGGAATATTGTACAATGAGCAGTTCTTC. Translated, it gives CASSFAGILYNEQFF.